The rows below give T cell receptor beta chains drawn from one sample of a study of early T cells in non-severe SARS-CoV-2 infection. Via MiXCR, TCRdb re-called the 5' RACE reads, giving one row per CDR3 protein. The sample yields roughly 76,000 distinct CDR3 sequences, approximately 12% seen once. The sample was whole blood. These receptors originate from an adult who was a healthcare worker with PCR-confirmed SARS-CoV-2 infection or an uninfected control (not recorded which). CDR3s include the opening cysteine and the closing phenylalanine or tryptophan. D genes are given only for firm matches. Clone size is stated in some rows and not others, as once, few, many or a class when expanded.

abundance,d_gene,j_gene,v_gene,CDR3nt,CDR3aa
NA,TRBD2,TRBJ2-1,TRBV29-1,TGCAGCAGTAGCGGGAGGGCCACGAATGAGCAGTTCTTC,CSSSGRATNEQFF
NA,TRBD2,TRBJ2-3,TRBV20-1,TGCAGTGCTAGAGACAGGACTAGCGGCACAGATACGCAGTATTTT,CSARDRTSGTDTQYF
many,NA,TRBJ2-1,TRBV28,TGTGCCAGCACCTTCCCCGGGACGTCCTACAATGAGCAGTTCTTC,CASTFPGTSYNEQFF
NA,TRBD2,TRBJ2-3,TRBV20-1,TGCAGTGCTCTCGGACTAGCGGGAGAGGGAGATACGCAGTATTTT,CSALGLAGEGDTQYF
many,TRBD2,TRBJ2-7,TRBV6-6,TGTGCCAGCAGCCCCTCAGGTCCCTCAGCGGGTAGCGGGAGGCGCGAGCAGTACTTC,CASSPSGPSAGSGRREQYF
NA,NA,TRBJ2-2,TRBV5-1,TGCGCCAGCAGCTTATGGCTGGGGACGAACACCGGGGAGCTGTTTTTT,CASSLWLGTNTGELFF
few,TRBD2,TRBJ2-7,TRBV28,TGTGCCAGCAGTTTGGCGACTAGCGGGGCTAGCTCCTACGAGCAGTACTTC,CASSLATSGASSYEQYF
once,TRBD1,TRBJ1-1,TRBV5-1,TGCGCCAGCAGCTTAGACAGGGGGGACAAGAACACTGAAGCTTTCTTT,CASSLDRGDKNTEAFF
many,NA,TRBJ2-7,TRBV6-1,TGTGCCAGCAGTGTCCCTAGTATCGAGCAGTACTTC,CASSVPSIEQYF
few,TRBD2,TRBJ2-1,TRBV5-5,TGTGCCAGCAGCTGGGGGCCAGCGGGGGAATACAATGAGCAGTTCTTC,CASSWGPAGEYNEQFF
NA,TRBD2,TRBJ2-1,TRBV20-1,TGCAGTGCGTCGTCTAGCGGGGTCTCCTACAATGAGCAGTTCTTC,CSASSSGVSYNEQFF
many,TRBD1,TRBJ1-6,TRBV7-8,TGTGCCAGCAGCTTCCGGGACAGCAATTCACCCCTCCACTTT,CASSFRDSNSPLHF
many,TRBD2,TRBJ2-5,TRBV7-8,TGTGCCAGCAGCTTAGTCCGGTTCGGTGGGGGGGTGGAGACCCAGTACTTC,CASSLVRFGGGVETQYF
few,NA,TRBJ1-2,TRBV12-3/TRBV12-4,TGTGCCAGCGTGAAGGGATTCGGTTGGGGCTACACCTTC,CASVKGFGWGYTF
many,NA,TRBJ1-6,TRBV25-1,TGTGCCAGCAGTGAACAGGGTGGAAATTCACCCCTCCACTTT,CASSEQGGNSPLHF
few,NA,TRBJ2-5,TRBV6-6,TGTGACAGCAGTAACTACCCCGAGACCCAGTACTTC,CDSSNYPETQYF
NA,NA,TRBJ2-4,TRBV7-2,TGTGCCAGCAGCTTAGCTTCGGGCGGTCTAGCCAAAAACATTCAGTACTTC,CASSLASGGLAKNIQYF
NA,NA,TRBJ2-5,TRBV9,TGTGCCAGCAGCGTAGCCCCACAAGAGACCCAGTACTTC,CASSVAPQETQYF
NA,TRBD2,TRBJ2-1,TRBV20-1,TGCAGTGCTAGAGATCGGGCGGGAGCGACCTACAATGAGCAGTTCTTC,CSARDRAGATYNEQFF
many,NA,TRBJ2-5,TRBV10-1,TGCGCCAGCAGTGATGGCCATCCCCAAGAGACCCAGTACTTC,CASSDGHPQETQYF
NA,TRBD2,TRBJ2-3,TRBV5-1,TGCGCCAGCAGCTCCTCCGGGACTAGCAGTTACACAGATACGCAGTATTTT,CASSSSGTSSYTDTQYF
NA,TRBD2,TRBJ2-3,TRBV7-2,TGTGCCAGCAGCTCCGGGACTAGCGGTGGAGATACGCAGTATTTT,CASSSGTSGGDTQYF
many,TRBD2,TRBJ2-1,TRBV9,TGTGCCAGCAGCGTAGAGGGCGGGAGGGAAGGTGAGCAGTTCTTC,CASSVEGGREGEQFF
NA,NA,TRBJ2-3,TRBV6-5,TGTGCCAGCAGTTCACCAGGGAGCTATAGCACAGATACGCAGTATTTT,CASSSPGSYSTDTQYF